The clone carrying this T cell receptor beta chain was recorded a few times. Its cognate antigen is unknown. Germline V lookup: CDR1 LNHDA, CDR2 SQIVND (reference sequence). The CDR3 spans 14 residues. Trimming stripped 3 bases from V and 1 base from J, with 7 bases between. This specimen comes from a study of glioma-infiltrating T cells. The iRepertoire nested amplicon-rescue multiplex PCR amplified TCR alpha and beta CDR3s from RNA. TCRdb independently ran MiXCR on the multiplex PCR reads; one entry per CDR3 protein. Counted here are over 90,000 distinct CDR3 sequences, around 31% occurring once; the ten biggest clones make up about 40%. Notes on the study in general: Gliomas, especially low-grade, showed above-expected tissue-blood divergence; non-neoplastic patients showed below. CDR3 overlap between tissue and blood was very small.

Sequencing was done on a sample of glioma tissue, nonneoplastic brain tissue, or PBMCs (not recorded which). V is TRBV19 and J is TRBJ2-1, with D hard to call. The receptor's source is a human donor with low-grade glioma or glioblastoma, undergoing nonglioma brain surgery, or in good health (not recorded which). The CDR3 DNA is TGTGCCAGTAGTATCGCTCTGTCCTACAATGAGCAGTTCTTC. As protein: CASSIALSYNEQFF.